Following are 19 T cell receptor beta chains from one sample sequenced in a study of shared clonotypes between healthy human individuals. Assay used: immunoSEQ multiplex PCR; TCRdb lists only in-frame clones, some missing. Counted here are some 380,000 clones, about 97% occurring once; the ten biggest clones make up about 0.32%. Specimen: memory CD8+ T cells sorted from blood. Indicated subset: CD45RO+ cells pooled with CCR7-negative TemRA cells. The receptors were sampled from a young man in good health.

The chain employs TRBV28 and TRBJ1-2; D ambiguous. Trimming removed 5 bases at V and 4 bases at J, with 17 bases between. The CDR3 runs to 15 residues. Germline CDR1 and CDR2: MDHEN and SYDVKM. DNA for the CDR3: TGTGCCAGCAGTCACCTCACTGGCAGGCTCTATGGCTACACCTTC. It specifies CASSHLTGRLYGYTF.

The chain carries TRBV6-6 and TRBJ1-5; possibly TRBD1 for D (6 bases). The ends were cut back, 0 bases at V and 5 bases at J, with 11 bases in the middle. Germline lookup yields CDR1 MNHNY and CDR2 SVGAGI (reference sequence). The CDR3 spans 15 residues. CDR3 residues: CASSYSRYRDQPQHF. The CDR3 nucleotides are TGTGCCAGCAGTTACTCGCGTTACAGGGATCAGCCCCAGCATTTT.

The chain is built from TRBV5-4 and TRBJ2-1; D not resolved. This CDR3 is 10 amino acids long. With 4 bases removed from V and 7 bases from J, the gap between germline ends came to 3 bases. Germline CDR1 SGHNT, CDR2 YYREEE (reference sequence). As DNA, the CDR3 is TGTGCCAGCAGCCCGAATGAGCAGTTCTTC. Protein: CASSPNEQFF.

Points on this clone: Different DNA sequences within this sample yield the same CDR3. This rearrangement joins TRBV28 to TRBJ1-2; unclear D gene. This CDR3 is 10 amino acids long. Trimming left V 6 bases short and J 8 bases short, with 7 bases between. Germline-derived CDR1 and CDR2 are MDHEN and SYDVKM. The chain's CDR3 is CASSQRGYTF. For the CDR3, the DNA is TGTGCCAGCAGCCAAAGGGGCTACACCTTC.

The rearrangement uses TRBV14 and TRBJ1-2; D is possibly TRBD1 (6 bases). CDR3 length: 13 amino acids. Germline V gene data show CDR1 as SGHDN and CDR2 as FVKESK. V lost 3 bases to trimming and J lost 8 bases, with 13 bases between them. This CDR3 is CASSQGAIYGYTF. Written as DNA, the CDR3 is TGTGCCAGCAGCCAGGGGGCGATTTACGGCTACACCTTC.

The V gene is TRBV27, the J gene TRBJ2-1, with 7 nucleotides matching TRBD2. Germline loops: CDR1 MNHEY, CDR2 SMNVEV (reference sequence). V gave up 1 base and J gave up 7 bases; unmatched junction bases: 19. The length of the CDR3 is 19 residues. For the CDR3, the DNA is TGTGCCAGCAGTTTATGGGCCGGGTTCCGGACTAGGGAAGGGAATGAGCAGTTCTTC. Translated: CASSLWAGFRTREGNEQFF.

The chain has TRBV7-2 and TRBJ2-2, with 10 bases fitting TRBD2. Germline V lookup: CDR1 SGHTA, CDR2 FQGNSA. The CDR3 has 17 residues. The junction had 7 bases not matched to a gene; V was cut back by 2 bases and J by 4 bases. The CDR3 is CASSLPGLAVITGELFF. The DNA of the CDR3 is TGTGCCAGCAGCTTACCCGGACTAGCGGTGATCACCGGGGAGCTGTTTTTT. The entire variable domain, with the rest obtained from reference TRBV7-2 and TRBJ2-2, is as follows: GAGVSQSPSNKVTEKGKDVELRCDPISGHTALYWYRQSLGQGLEFLIYFQGNSAPDKSGLPSDRFSAERTGGSVSTLTIQRTQQEDSAVYLCASSLPGLAVITGELFFGEGSRLTVL.

This chain joins TRBV28 and TRBJ2-1; perhaps TRBD2 as D (6 bases). V was pared by 6 bases and J by 0 bases, with 12 bases between. Germline loops: CDR1 MDHEN, CDR2 SYDVKM. The CDR3 loop spans 15 amino acids. CDR3 loop: CASRPAGSSYNEQFF. The CDR3 region has the DNA TGTGCCAGCAGGCCTGCGGGAAGCTCCTACAATGAGCAGTTCTTC.

The V gene is TRBV11-2, the J gene TRBJ2-7; 8 bases match TRBD2. The germline CDR1 and CDR2 sequences are SGHAT and FQNNGV. J was trimmed by 2 bases and V by 4 bases; bases with no gene match: 16. The CDR3 contains 18 residues. The CDR3 sequence: CASSSRGAGAASPYEQYF. CDR3 coding DNA: TGTGCCAGCAGCTCAAGGGGAGCGGGAGCGGCAAGCCCCTACGAGCAGTACTTC.

The V call is TRBV29-1, the J call TRBJ2-6; 7 nucleotides agree with TRBD1. There are 17 residues in the CDR3. V lost 6 bases, J lost 0 bases, and 11 bases stayed unmatched. The V gene's germline CDR1 is SQVTM and CDR2 ANQGSEA. The CDR3 region has the DNA TGCAGCGTGGAAACAGGGGAATCTCTCTCTGGGGCCAACGTCCTGACTTTC. The encoded protein is CSVETGESLSGANVLTF.

This clone was seen a single time. The chain has TRBV5-1 and TRBJ2-6; 7 bases match TRBD1. The length of the CDR3 is 17 residues. CDR1 is SGHRS, CDR2 YFSETQ, per germline. Trimming at V came to 0 bases and at J to 0 bases, leaving 3 bases not matched to a gene. The CDR3 region is CASSLGDSYSGANVLTF. CDR3 DNA sequence: TGCGCCAGCAGCTTGGGGGACAGTTACTCTGGGGCCAACGTCCTGACTTTC.

The V call is TRBV2, the J call TRBJ2-5; 9 positions match TRBD1. The CDR3 consists of 14 residues. The J segment lost 5 bases and the V segment lost 9 bases, leaving 10 bases of the junction unmatched. Germline V gene sequence: CDR1 SNHLY, CDR2 FYNNEI. For the CDR3, the DNA is TGTGCCAGACAGGGGGCGAGTTCGCGGGAGACCCAGTACTTC. Protein sequence: CARQGASSRETQYF.

The rearrangement joins TRBV2 to TRBJ2-5; D could derive from TRBD1 or TRBD2 (5 bases each). The CDR3 contains 13 residues. Germline V gives CDR1 SNHLY, CDR2 FYNNEI. Trimming shortened V by 3 bases and J by 7 bases, and 12 bases separated the two germline ends. The DNA of the CDR3 is TGTGCCAGCAGTGACGGGGACGTGGGGACCCAGTACTTC. It translates to CASSDGDVGTQYF.

V and J are TRBV5-1 and TRBJ2-7; D might be TRBD1 (6 bases). CDR1 is SGHRS, CDR2 YFSETQ, per germline. This CDR3 is built from 19 residues. The V and J ends lost 5 bases and 1 base respectively, with 28 bases between them. The CDR3 loop reads CASRTLTGRAPLGSYEQYF. In DNA form, the CDR3 reads TGCGCCAGCAGAACCTTGACAGGAAGGGCCCCCCTTGGTTCCTACGAGCAGTACTTC.

The rearrangement joins TRBV7-9 to TRBJ1-2; no firm D call. V was trimmed by 1 base and J by 4 bases, leaving 10 bases between them. The CDR3 is made up of 14 amino acids. Germline CDR1 reads SEHNR; CDR2 reads FQNEAQ (reference sequence). In DNA, the CDR3 is TGTGCCAGCAGCTTAGTTGTAGGTATCTATGGCTACACCTTC. Protein sequence: CASSLVVGIYGYTF.

Comments on this clone: In the same sample, other DNA sequences code for this CDR3. V gene TRBV15 combines with J gene TRBJ2-7, with 10 bases lining up with TRBD1. The CDR3 totals 14 residues. Germline assignment: CDR1 LNHNV and CDR2 YYDKDF (reference sequence). Unmatched junction bases numbered 0, after V lost 1 base and J lost 3 bases. The CDR3 DNA reads TGTGCCACCAGCAGAGGGACAGGGGGCTACGAGCAGTACTTC. This codes for CATSRGTGGYEQYF.

The V gene is TRBV19, the J gene TRBJ2-7; 8 nucleotides align to TRBD1. CDR3 length equals 13 residues. With V trimmed by 5 bases and J by 1 base, 1 base remained unmatched. Germline V gene sequence: CDR1 LNHDA, CDR2 SQIVND (reference sequence). The CDR3 here is CASSWDRSYEQYF. CDR3 DNA sequence: TGTGCCAGTAGTTGGGACAGGTCCTACGAGCAGTACTTC.

CDR3 bases: TGTGCCAGCAGCTTAGGAGACAACCCAAGGGTCTACGAGCAGTACTTC. Translated: CASSLGDNPRVYEQYF. The V call is TRBV7-6, the J call TRBJ2-7; D gene uncertain. This CDR3 comprises 16 residues. V lost 1 base, J lost 3 bases, and 16 bases lay in between. CDR1 and CDR2 from the germline V gene are SGHVS and FNYEAQ. Using reference TRBV7-6 and TRBJ2-7 for the parts outside the CDR3, the full variable domain is GAGVSQSPRYKVTKRGQDVALRCDPISGHVSLYWYRQALGQGPEFLTYFNYEAQQDKSGLPNDRFSAERPEGSISTLTIQRTEQRDSAMYRCASSLGDNPRVYEQYFGPGTRLTVT.

The genes are TRBV2 and TRBJ2-5; 12 nucleotides line up with TRBD2. The junction had 5 bases not matched to a gene; V was cut back by 1 base and J by 5 bases. The CDR3 contains 16 residues. CDR1 is SNHLY, CDR2 FYNNEI, per germline. CDR3 sequence reads: CASSEGRTSGMETQYF. The CDR3 DNA reads as TGTGCCAGCAGTGAAGGGAGGACTAGCGGGATGGAGACCCAGTACTTC.